The sample holds a few counts of the clone carrying this TCR beta chain. This entry comes from a study of human T cells and chemical hapten exposure. Each CDR3 protein is one row after TCRdb ran MiXCR on the RACE reads. The sample has 180,000 or so distinct CDR3 sequences; 20% to 25% are singletons. Per the germline V gene, CDR1 is MNHNS and CDR2 is SASEGT. The CDR3 contains 15 residues. V was cut by 2 bases and J by 2 bases, with 12 bases left in between. As to time point: patch test 1, 2 weeks after DPC sensitization. The treatment is: therapeutic diphenylcyclopropenone sensitization with weekly scalp DPC.

The origin of this receptor is a woman aged 50 to 60 with alopecia areata. Some clones in this sample may be carry-over from other donors' samples. The source material was whole blood, sampled in connection with sensitization to the hapten diphenylcyclopropenone (DPC). The chain has TRBV6-1 and TRBJ1-1; no definite D call. The CDR3 coding sequence is TGTGCCAGCAGTGAATTTTCGATCACCAACACTGAAGCTTTCTTT. Protein sequence: CASSEFSITNTEAFF.